The 18 T cell receptor beta chains given below trace back to one sample, sequenced in a study of T cell responses to AZD1222 COVID-19 vaccine. This table comes from immunoSEQ multiplex PCR, and its TCRdb copy is limited to in-frame clones, with some not included. The repertoire has around 75,000 clones, 70% to 90% of them found once; the top ten carry about 13%. The specimen was peripheral blood, collected on day 0 of AZD1222 vaccination. The receptors were sampled from an adult in good health.

Only one count was recorded for this clone. This sequence joins TRBV28 and TRBJ2-3, with TRBD2 identical over 9 bases. CDR3 size: 14 residues. Trimming took 7 bases from V and 6 from J; bases not matched to a gene: 8. Germline-derived CDR1 and CDR2 are MDHEN and SYDVKM. CDR3 amino acids: CASKDSGGWDTQYF. In DNA, the CDR3 is TGTGCCAGCAAGGACAGCGGGGGGTGGGATACGCAGTATTTT.

The CDR3 nucleotides read TGTGCCAGCAGCTTAGATTTCGGGGGCTATCAGCCCCAGCATTTT. Protein sequence: CASSLDFGGYQPQHF. The rearrangement joins TRBV11-3 to TRBJ1-5; D may be TRBD1 (6 bases). The CDR3 contains 15 residues. Germline-derived CDR1 and CDR2 are SGHNT and YENEEA. V was clipped by 0 bases and J by 5 bases, with 11 bases between them.

This sequence joins TRBV5-8 and TRBJ2-5; D is ambiguous. The germline gives CDR1 SGHTS, CDR2 YDEGEE. The CDR3 length is 15 residues. Trimming removed 1 base from V and 5 bases from J, with 15 bases in between. CDR3 sequence (DNA): TGTGCCAGCAGCTTGTATGCATCCATTCGGGAGACCCAGTACTTC. Its translation: CASSLYASIRETQYF. Full variable domain (missing parts from reference TRBV5-8 and TRBJ2-5): EAGVTQSPTHLIKTRGQQATLRCSPISGHTSVYWYQQALGLGLQFLLWYDEGEERNRGNFPPRFSGRQFPNYSSELNVNALELEDSALYLCASSLYASIRETQYFGPGTRLLVL.

The chain recombines TRBV4-3 with TRBJ2-2; 8 bases fit TRBD1. V shed 0 bases and J 2 bases; nucleotides not matched to a gene: 8. There are 18 residues in the CDR3. Germline CDR1 LGHNA, CDR2 YSLEER. CDR3 nucleotide sequence: TGCGCCAGCAGCCAAGATTTGCGCGCAGGGGGCAACACCGGGGAGCTGTTTTTT. The encoded protein is CASSQDLRAGGNTGELFF.

The genes are TRBV7-2 and TRBJ2-1, with D hard to call. The CDR3 extends over 14 amino acids. The germline V gene has CDR1 SGHTA and CDR2 FQGNSA. The CDR3 is CASAVTSSYNEQFF. The CDR3, as DNA: TGTGCGAGCGCCGTTACGAGCTCCTACAATGAGCAGTTCTTC.

The rearrangement uses TRBV2 and TRBJ1-3, with D unresolved. The CDR3 has 15 amino acids. Germline CDR1 SNHLY, CDR2 FYNNEI. Deletions cut 2 bases from V and 0 bases from J, with 8 bases between. CDR3 sequence: CASSEIEPSGNTIYF. CDR3 nucleotides: TGTGCCAGCAGTGAAATCGAACCCTCTGGAAACACCATATATTTT.

The chain uses TRBV7-2 and TRBJ1-1, with TRBD1 matching 8 bases. The trim removed 5 bases at V and 0 bases at J, leaving 8 bases unmatched. There are 16 residues in the CDR3. Germline V CDR1 and CDR2: SGHTA, FQGNSA. CDR3 nucleotides: TGTGCCAGCAGCCCCGGACAGGGAGGAATGAACACTGAAGCTTTCTTT. This codes for CASSPGQGGMNTEAFF.

This chain joins TRBV19 and TRBJ2-1; 14 bases map to TRBD2. The CDR3 totals 15 residues. The trim removed 4 bases at V and 4 bases at J, leaving 0 bases unmatched. Per the germline V gene, CDR1 is LNHDA and CDR2 is SQIVND (reference sequence). The CDR3 bases are TGTGCCAGTAGTAGACTAGCGGGGGGGTACAATGAGCAGTTCTTC. Its translation is CASSRLAGGYNEQFF.

Of note for this clone: The germline gene is not matched at one end of the junction; a read error may be the cause. The chain employs TRBV12-3 or TRBV12-4 and TRBJ2-5, with D hard to call. The CDR3 is 12 amino acids. This chain's CDR3 is CAIQALQGTQYF. CDR3 coding DNA: TGTGCCATCCAGGCACTTCAAGGGACCCAGTACTTC.

This clone came up once. This chain uses TRBV5-1 with TRBJ2-7; D is possibly TRBD1 (6 bases). The CDR3 extends over 15 amino acids. The germline CDR1 and CDR2 sequences are SGHRS and YFSETQ. Trimming pared 4 bases from V and 2 bases from J, leaving 16 bases between. For the CDR3, the DNA is TGCGCCAGCAGCCGAGGACAGACGCAGGCCTACGAGCAGTACTTC. Amino acid sequence: CASSRGQTQAYEQYF.

This clone was counted only a few times. V usage is TRBV24-1 and J usage is TRBJ1-1; D perhaps matches TRBD1 (6 bases). V shed 4 bases and J shed 9 bases, with 17 bases lying between them. This CDR3 spans 14 amino acids. Per germline, CDR1 KGHDR and CDR2 SFDVKD. CDR3 region: CATSDPSLGGQAFF. The DNA of the CDR3 is TGTGCCACCAGTGACCCCTCATTGGGGGGCCAAGCTTTCTTT.

V usage is TRBV2 and J usage is TRBJ1-1; a weak D match, TRBD1 (5 bases). The germline V gene has CDR1 SNHLY and CDR2 FYNNEI. V dropped 5 bases and J dropped 1 base, with 8 bases sitting between them. The CDR3 is 13 residues long. The CDR3 region has the DNA TGTGCCAGCAGTATCGGACAGAACACTGAAGCTTTCTTT. Translation: CASSIGQNTEAFF.

The chain has TRBV27 and TRBJ2-5, with D perhaps matching TRBD1 (5 bases). This CDR3 is 14 amino acids long. Germline CDR1 and CDR2: MNHEY and SMNVEV (reference sequence). Trimming stripped 6 bases from V and 5 bases from J, with 16 bases between. The CDR3 DNA reads TGTGCCAGCAGATCTACAGGAATTTTTGAGACCCAGTACTTC. It specifies CASRSTGIFETQYF.

V gene TRBV28 combines with J gene TRBJ1-4; tentatively, D is TRBD1 (5 bases). Germline loops: CDR1 MDHEN, CDR2 SYDVKM. V lost 5 bases, J lost 0 bases, and 10 bases lay in between. The CDR3 covers 15 residues. CDR3 coding DNA: TGTGCCAGCAGTCGTGGGGGGTCAACTAATGAAAAACTGTTTTTT. It yields the protein CASSRGGSTNEKLFF.

The chain employs TRBV6-5 and TRBJ1-4, with 7 bases that match TRBD1. Germline-derived CDR1 and CDR2 are MNHEY and SVGAGI. The V gene end was trimmed by 5 bases and the J gene end by 3 bases; junction bases not matched to a gene: 3. This CDR3 is built from 14 residues. CDR3 nucleotides: TGTGCCAGCAGTCGGGACAGAGCTAATGAAAAACTGTTTTTT. This gives the protein CASSRDRANEKLFF.

This rearrangement joins TRBV9 to TRBJ2-7; D uncertain. This CDR3 region has 14 residues. Trimming pared 2 bases from V and 2 bases from J, leaving 11 bases between. Germline values: CDR1 SGDLS, CDR2 YYNGEE. The CDR3 is CASSVQEGPYEQYF. The CDR3 bases are TGTGCCAGCAGCGTTCAGGAAGGACCCTACGAGCAGTACTTC. The full variable domain, with the rest looked up from reference TRBV9 and TRBJ2-7, is DSGVTQTPKHLITATGQRVTLRCSPRSGDLSVYWYQQSLDQGLQFLIQYYNGEERAKGNILERFSAQQFPDLHSELNLSSLELGDSALYFCASSVQEGPYEQYFGPGTRLTVT.

This chain joins TRBV14 and TRBJ2-7; D possibly corresponds to TRBD1 (8 bases). This CDR3 contains 17 residues. The germline V and J ends were trimmed by 5 bases and 2 bases, with 22 bases remaining between them. Germline V CDR1 and CDR2: SGHDN, FVKESK. The CDR3 sequence: CASSGSTGGGRAYEQYF. CDR3 nucleotides: TGTGCCAGCAGCGGAAGCACAGGGGGGGGACGGGCCTACGAGCAGTACTTC.

The chain employs TRBV9 and TRBJ1-5, with no clear D. V lost 0 bases and J lost 6, with 7 bases in between. Germline-derived CDR1 and CDR2 are SGDLS and YYNGEE. The CDR3 has 13 residues. The DNA of the CDR3 is TGTGCCAGCAGCGTAGATGTCGTTCAGCCCCAGCATTTT. Its protein product is CASSVDVVQPQHF.